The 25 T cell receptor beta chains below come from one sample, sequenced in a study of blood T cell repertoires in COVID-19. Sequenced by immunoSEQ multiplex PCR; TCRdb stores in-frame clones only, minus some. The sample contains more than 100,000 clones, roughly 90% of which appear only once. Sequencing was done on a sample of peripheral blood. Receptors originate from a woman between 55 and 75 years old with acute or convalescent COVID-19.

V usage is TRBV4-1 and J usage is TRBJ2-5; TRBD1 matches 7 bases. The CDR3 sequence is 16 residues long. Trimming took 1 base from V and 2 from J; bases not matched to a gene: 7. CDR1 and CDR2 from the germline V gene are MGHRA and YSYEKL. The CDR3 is CASSQAATGKQETQYF. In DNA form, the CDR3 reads TGCGCCAGCAGCCAAGCTGCGACAGGGAAACAAGAGACCCAGTACTTC.

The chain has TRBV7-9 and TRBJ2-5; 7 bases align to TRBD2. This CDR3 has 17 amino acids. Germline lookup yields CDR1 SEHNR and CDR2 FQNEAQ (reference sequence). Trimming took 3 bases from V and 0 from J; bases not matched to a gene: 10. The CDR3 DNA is TGTGCCAGCAGCTTGAGTTCCAGCGGGACGTACCAAGAGACCCAGTACTTC. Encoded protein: CASSLSSSGTYQETQYF.

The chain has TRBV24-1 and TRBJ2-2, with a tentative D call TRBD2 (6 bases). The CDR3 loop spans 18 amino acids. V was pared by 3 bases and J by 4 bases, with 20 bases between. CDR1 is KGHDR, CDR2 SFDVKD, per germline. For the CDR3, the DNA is TGTGCCACCAGTGATCCTGGACGTGGTGACGGGGGCACCGGGGAGCTGTTTTTT. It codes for CATSDPGRGDGGTGELFF.

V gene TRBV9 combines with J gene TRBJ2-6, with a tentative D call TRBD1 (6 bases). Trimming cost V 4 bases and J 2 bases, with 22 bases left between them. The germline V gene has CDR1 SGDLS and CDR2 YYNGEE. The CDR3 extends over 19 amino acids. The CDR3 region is CASSPTDRRPSTGANVLTF. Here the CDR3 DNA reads TGTGCCAGCAGCCCAACCGACAGGAGGCCTTCAACTGGGGCCAACGTCCTGACTTTC.

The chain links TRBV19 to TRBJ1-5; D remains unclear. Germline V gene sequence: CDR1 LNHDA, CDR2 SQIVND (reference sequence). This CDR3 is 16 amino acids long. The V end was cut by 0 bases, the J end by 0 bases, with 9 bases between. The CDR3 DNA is TGTGCCAGTAGTATAGAGGGCAGCCTTAGCAATCAGCCCCAGCATTTT. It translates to CASSIEGSLSNQPQHF.

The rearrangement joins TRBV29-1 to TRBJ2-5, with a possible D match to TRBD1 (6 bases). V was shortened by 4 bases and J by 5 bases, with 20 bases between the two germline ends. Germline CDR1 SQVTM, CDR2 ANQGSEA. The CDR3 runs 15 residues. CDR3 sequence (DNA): TGCAGCGTTGTTCGGTGGCAGGGGATGGGGGAGACCCAGTACTTC. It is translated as CSVVRWQGMGETQYF.

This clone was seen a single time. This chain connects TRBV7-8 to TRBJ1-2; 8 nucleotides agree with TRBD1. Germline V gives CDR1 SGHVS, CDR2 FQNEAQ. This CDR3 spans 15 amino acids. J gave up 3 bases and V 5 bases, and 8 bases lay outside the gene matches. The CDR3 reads CASSSQGARDYGYTF. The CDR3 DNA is TGTGCCAGCAGCAGTCAGGGGGCGCGGGACTATGGCTACACCTTC. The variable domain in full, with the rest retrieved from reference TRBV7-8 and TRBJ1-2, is GAGVSQSPRYKVAKRGQDVALRCDPISGHVSLFWYQQALGQGPEFLTYFQNEAQLDKSGLPSDRFFAERPEGSVSTLKIQRTQQEDSAVYLCASSSQGARDYGYTFGSGTRLTVV.

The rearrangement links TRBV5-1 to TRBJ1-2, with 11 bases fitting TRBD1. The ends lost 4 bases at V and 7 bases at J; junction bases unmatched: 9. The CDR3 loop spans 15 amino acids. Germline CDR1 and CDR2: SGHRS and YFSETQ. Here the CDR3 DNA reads TGCGCCAGCAGCCCGGGACAGGGGGGATTGAGTGGCTACACCTTC. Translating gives CASSPGQGGLSGYTF.

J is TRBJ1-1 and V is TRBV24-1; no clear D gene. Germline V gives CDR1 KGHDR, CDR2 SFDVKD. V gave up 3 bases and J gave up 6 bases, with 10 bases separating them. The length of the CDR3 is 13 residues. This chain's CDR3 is CATSDAGKAEAFF. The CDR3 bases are TGTGCCACCAGTGATGCAGGAAAGGCTGAAGCTTTCTTT.

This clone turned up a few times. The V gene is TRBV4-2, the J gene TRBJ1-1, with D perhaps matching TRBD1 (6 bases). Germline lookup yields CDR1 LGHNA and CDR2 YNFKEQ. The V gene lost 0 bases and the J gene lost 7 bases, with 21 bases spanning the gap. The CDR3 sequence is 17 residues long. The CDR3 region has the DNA TGTGCCAGCAGCCAAGACGGCGGTCCCGGGGGGCAAAGTGAAGCTTTCTTT. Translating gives CASSQDGGPGGQSEAFF.

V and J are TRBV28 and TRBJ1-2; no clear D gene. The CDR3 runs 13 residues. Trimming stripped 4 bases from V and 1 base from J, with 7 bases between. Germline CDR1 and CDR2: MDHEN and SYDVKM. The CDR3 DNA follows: TGTGCCAGCAGTTCCCCAGTTAACTATGGCTACACCTTC. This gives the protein CASSSPVNYGYTF.

The CDR3 sequence is CASSPYRQIMNTEAFF. The DNA of the CDR3 is TGTGCCAGCAGTCCCTACCGACAGATCATGAACACTGAAGCTTTCTTT. This chain joins TRBV28 and TRBJ1-1; D may be TRBD1 (5 bases). V was shortened by 5 bases and J by 0 bases, with 16 bases between the two germline ends. In germline, CDR1 is MDHEN, CDR2 SYDVKM. This CDR3 contains 16 residues.

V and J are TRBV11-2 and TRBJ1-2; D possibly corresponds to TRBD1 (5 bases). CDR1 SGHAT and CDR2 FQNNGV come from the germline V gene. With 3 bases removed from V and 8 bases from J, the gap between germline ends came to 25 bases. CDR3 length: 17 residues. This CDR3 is CASSFHGIQGLLEGYTF. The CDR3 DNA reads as TGTGCCAGCAGCTTCCATGGGATCCAGGGACTCCTTGAGGGCTACACCTTC.

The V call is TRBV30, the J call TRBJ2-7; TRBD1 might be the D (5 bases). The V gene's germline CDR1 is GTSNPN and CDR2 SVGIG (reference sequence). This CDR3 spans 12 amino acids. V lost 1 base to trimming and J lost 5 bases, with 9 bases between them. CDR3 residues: CAWSGTGHEQYV. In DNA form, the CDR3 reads TGTGCCTGGAGTGGCACAGGACACGAGCAGTACGTC.

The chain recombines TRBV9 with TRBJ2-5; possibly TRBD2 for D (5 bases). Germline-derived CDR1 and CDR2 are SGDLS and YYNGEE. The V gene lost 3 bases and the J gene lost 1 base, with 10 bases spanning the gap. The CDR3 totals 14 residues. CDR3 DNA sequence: TGTGCCAGCAGCGCTGGACTGGTCCAAGAGACCCAGTACTTC. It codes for CASSAGLVQETQYF.

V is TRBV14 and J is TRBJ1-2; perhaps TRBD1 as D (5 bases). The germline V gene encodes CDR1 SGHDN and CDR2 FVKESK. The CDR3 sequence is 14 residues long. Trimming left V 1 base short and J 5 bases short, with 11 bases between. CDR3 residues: CASSQGNRRYGYTF. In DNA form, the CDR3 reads TGTGCCAGCAGCCAAGGGAACAGGCGGTATGGCTACACCTTC.

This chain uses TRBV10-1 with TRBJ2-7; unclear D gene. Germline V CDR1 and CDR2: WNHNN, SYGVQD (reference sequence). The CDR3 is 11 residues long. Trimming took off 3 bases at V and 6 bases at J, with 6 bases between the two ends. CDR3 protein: CASSETSEQYF. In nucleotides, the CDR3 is TGCGCCAGCAGTGAAACGAGCGAGCAGTACTTC.

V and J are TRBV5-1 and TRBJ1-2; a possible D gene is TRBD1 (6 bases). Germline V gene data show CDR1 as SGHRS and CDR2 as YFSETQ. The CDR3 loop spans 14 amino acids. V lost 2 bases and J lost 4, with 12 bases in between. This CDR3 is CASSLKGDGYGYTF. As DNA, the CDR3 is TGCGCCAGCAGCTTAAAGGGGGATGGCTATGGCTACACCTTC.

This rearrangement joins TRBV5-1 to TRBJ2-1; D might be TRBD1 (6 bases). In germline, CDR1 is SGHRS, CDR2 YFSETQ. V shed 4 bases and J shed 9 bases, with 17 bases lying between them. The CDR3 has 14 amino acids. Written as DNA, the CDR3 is TGCGCCAGCAGCCCAGGGGTTGAAGCAGGTGAGCAGTTCTTC. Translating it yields CASSPGVEAGEQFF.

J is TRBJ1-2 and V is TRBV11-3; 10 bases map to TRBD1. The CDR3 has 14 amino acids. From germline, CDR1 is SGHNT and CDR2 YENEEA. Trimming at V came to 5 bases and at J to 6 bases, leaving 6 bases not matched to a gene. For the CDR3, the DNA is TGTGCCAGCAGCCAGGGACAGGGGCAAGATGGCTACACCTTC. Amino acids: CASSQGQGQDGYTF.

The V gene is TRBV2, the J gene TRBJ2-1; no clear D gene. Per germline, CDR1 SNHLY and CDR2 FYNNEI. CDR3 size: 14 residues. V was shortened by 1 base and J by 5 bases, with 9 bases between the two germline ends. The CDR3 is CASSEDSSNNEQFF. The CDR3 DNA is TGTGCCAGCAGTGAAGACAGTTCCAACAATGAGCAGTTCTTC.

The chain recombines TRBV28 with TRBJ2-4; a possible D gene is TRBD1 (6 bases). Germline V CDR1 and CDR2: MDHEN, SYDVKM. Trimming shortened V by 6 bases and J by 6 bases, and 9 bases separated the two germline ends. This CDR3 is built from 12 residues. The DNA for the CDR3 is TGTGCCAGCAGCACAGGGTTAAACATTCAGTACTTC. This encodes CASSTGLNIQYF.

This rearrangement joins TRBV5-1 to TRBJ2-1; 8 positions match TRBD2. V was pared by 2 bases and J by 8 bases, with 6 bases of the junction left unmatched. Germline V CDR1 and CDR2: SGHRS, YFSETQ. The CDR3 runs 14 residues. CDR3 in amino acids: CASSFGLASDEQFF. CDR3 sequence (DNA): TGCGCCAGCAGCTTCGGACTAGCTTCCGATGAGCAGTTCTTC.

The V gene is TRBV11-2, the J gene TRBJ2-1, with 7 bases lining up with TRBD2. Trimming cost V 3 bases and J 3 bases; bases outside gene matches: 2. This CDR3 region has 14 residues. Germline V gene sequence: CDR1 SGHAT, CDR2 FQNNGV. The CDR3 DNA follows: TGTGCCAGCAGCTTGAGCGGGGTCTACAATGAGCAGTTCTTC. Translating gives CASSLSGVYNEQFF.

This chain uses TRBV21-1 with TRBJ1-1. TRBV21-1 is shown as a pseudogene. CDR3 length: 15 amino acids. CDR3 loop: CATKAILFRDTEAFF. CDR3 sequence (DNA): TGTGCCACCAAAGCGATTCTATTCCGGGACACTGAAGCTTTCTTT.